This T cell receptor (beta chain) was sequenced for a study of T-cell reconstitution after alpha-beta-depleted transplantation in children. On this clonotype: The junction departs from the called germline gene at one end, perhaps through a read error.

For TCRbeta, the library was prepared with unique molecular identifiers. MiXCR was run by TCRdb on the PCR reads, yielding one entry per CDR3 protein. The data hold a few hundred thousand distinct CDR3 sequences, with 9.7% observed a single time. From germline, CDR1 is MDHEN and CDR2 SYDVKM. This CDR3 is 11 amino acids long. The chain joins TRBV28 to TRBJ2-7; D is undetermined. The source of this sequence is a human donor who donated a stem cell graft to a child with SCID. Sequencing was performed on PBMCs from the stem cell graft donor, taken from the stem cell graft. CDR3 DNA sequence: TGTGCCAGCAGTAGTACGTACGCGCAGTACTTC. Translation: CASSSTYAQYF.